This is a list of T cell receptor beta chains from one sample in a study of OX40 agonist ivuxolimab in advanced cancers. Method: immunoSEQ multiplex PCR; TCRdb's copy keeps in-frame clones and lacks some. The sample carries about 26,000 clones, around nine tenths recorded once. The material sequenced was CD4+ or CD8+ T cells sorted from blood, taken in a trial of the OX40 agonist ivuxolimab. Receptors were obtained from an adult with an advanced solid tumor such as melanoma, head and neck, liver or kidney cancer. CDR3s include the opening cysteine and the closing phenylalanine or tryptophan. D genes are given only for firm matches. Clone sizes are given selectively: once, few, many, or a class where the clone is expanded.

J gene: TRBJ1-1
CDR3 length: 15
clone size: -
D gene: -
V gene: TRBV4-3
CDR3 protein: CASSQGTGLNTEAFF
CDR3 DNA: TGCGCCAGCAGCCAAGGGACTGGATTGAACACTGAAGCTTTCTTT

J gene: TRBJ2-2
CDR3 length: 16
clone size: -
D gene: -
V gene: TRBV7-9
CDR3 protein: CASSPPLQWNTGELFF
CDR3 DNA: TGTGCCAGCAGTCCACCCCTTCAGTGGAACACCGGGGAGCTGTTTTTT

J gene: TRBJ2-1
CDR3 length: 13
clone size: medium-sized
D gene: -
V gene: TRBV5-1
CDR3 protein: CASRVRSYNEQFF
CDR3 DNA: TGCGCCAGCAGGGTCCGATCCTACAATGAGCAGTTCTTC

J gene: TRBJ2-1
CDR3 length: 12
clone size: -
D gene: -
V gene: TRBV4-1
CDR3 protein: CASSPLGNEQFF
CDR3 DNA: TGCGCCAGCAGCCCCCTCGGTAATGAGCAGTTCTTC

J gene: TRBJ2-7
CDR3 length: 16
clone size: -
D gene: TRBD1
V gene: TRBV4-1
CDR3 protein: CASSQDRDRVAYEQYF
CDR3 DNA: TGCGCCAGCAGCCAAGATAGGGACAGGGTCGCCTACGAGCAGTACTTC

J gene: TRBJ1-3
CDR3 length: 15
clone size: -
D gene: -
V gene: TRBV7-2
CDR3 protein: CASSLDFTSGNTIYF
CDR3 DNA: TGTGCCAGCAGCTTAGATTTCACCTCTGGAAACACCATATATTTT

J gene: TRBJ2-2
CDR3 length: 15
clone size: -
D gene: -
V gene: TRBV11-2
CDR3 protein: CASRNVVGLAGELFF
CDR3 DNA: TGTGCCAGCAGGAATGTTGTAGGGTTGGCCGGGGAGCTGTTTTTT

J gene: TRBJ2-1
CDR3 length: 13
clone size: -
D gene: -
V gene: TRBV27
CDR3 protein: CASRRLSNNEQFF
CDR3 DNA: TGTGCCAGCAGGAGGCTATCCAACAATGAGCAGTTCTTC

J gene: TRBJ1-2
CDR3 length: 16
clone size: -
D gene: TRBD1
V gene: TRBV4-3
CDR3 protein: CASSQDNTGDGYGYTF
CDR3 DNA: TGCGCCAGCAGCCAAGATAATACAGGGGATGGCTATGGCTACACCTTC

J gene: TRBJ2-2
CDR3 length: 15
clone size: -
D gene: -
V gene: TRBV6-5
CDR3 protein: CASSHPGTGAGELFF
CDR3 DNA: TGTGCCAGCAGTCACCCTGGGACGGGGGCCGGGGAGCTGTTTTTT

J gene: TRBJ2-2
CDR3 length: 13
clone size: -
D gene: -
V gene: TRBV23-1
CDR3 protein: CASSQTATGELFF
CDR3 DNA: TGCGCCAGCAGTCAAACAGCTACCGGGGAGCTGTTTTTT

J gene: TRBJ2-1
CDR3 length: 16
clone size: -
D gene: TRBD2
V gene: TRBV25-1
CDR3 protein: CASGTSSTWKYNEQFF
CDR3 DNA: TGTGCCAGCGGGACTAGCAGCACCTGGAAGTACAATGAGCAGTTCTTC

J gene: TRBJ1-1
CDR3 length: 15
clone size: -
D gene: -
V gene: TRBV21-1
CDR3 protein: CASSNPGDGNTEAFF
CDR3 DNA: TGTGCCAGCAGCAATCCCGGGGACGGGAACACTGAAGCTTTCTTT

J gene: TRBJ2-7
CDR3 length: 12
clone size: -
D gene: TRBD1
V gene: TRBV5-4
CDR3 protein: CASSQGTGIQYF
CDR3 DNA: TGTGCCAGCAGCCAAGGGACAGGGATACAGTACTTC

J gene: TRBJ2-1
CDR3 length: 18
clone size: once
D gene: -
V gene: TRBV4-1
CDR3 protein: CASSQDEGKRSSYNEQFF
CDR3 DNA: TGCGCCAGCAGCCAAGATGAGGGAAAGCGGAGCTCCTACAATGAGCAGTTCTTC

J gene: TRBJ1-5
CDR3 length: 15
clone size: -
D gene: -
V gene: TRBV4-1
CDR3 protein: CASSQEENSNQPQHF
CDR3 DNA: TGCGCCAGCAGCCAAGAAGAAAATAGCAATCAGCCCCAGCATTTT

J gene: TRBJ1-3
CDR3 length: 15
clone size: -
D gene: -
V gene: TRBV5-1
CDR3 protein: CASSLGGYSGNTIYF
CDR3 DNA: TGCGCCAGCAGCTTGGGGGGATACTCTGGAAACACCATATATTTT

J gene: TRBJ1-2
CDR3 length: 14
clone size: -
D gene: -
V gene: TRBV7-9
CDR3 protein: CASSLDAGEYGYTF
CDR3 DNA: TGTGCCAGCAGCTTAGATGCGGGGGAATATGGCTACACCTTC

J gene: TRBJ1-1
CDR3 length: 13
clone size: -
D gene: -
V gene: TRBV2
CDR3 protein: CASSPGDGTEAFF
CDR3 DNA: TGTGCCAGCAGTCCAGGGGATGGAACTGAAGCTTTCTTT

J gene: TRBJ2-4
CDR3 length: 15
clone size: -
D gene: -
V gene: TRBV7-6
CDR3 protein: CASSFLGGLANIQYF
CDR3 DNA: TGTGCCAGCAGCTTCCTAGGAGGACTCGCGAACATTCAGTACTTC

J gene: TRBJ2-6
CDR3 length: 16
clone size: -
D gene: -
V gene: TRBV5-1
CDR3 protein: CASSLGTISGANVLTF
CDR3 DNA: TGCGCCAGCAGCTTGGGTACAATCTCTGGGGCCAACGTCCTGACTTTC

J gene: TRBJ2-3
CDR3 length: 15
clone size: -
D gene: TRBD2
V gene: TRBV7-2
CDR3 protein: CASSSLAGGPDTQYF
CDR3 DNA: TGTGCCAGCAGCTCCCTAGCGGGGGGCCCGGATACGCAGTATTTT

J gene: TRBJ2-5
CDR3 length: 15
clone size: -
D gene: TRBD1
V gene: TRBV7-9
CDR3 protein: CASSSRDSDQETQYF
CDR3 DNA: TGTGCCAGCAGCTCCCGGGACAGTGACCAAGAGACCCAGTACTTC

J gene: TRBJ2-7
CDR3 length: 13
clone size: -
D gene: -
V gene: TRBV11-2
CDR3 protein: CASSLDHSYEQYF
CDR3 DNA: TGTGCCAGCAGCTTAGATCACTCCTACGAGCAGTACTTC

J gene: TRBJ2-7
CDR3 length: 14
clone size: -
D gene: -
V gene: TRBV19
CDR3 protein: CASSYGGEGYEQYF
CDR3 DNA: TGTGCCAGTAGTTACGGTGGCGAGGGCTACGAGCAGTACTTC

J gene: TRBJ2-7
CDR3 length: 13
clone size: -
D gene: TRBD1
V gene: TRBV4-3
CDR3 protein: CASSQGQRYEQYF
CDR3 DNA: TGCGCCAGCAGCCAGGGACAGCGCTACGAGCAGTACTTC

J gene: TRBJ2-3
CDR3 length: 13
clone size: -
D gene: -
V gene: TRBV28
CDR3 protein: CASSPRVTDTQYF
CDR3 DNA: TGTGCCAGCAGTCCTCGGGTCACAGATACGCAGTATTTT

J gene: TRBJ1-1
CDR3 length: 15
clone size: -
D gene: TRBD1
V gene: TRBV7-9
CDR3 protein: CASSLETGMNTEAFF
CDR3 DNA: TGTGCCAGCAGCTTAGAGACAGGGATGAACACTGAAGCTTTCTTT

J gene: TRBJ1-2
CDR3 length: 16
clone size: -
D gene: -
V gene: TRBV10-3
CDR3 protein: CAISELSLRTSYGYTF
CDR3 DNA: TGTGCCATCAGTGAGCTATCTTTACGCACTTCGTATGGCTACACCTTC

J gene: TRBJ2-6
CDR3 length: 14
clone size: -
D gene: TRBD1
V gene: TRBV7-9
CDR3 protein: CASSPIQGSNVLTF
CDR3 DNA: TGTGCCAGCAGCCCCATACAGGGGTCCAACGTCCTGACTTTC

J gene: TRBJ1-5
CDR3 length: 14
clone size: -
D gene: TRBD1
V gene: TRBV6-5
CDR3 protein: CASSYSTGGLPQHF
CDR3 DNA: TGTGCCAGCAGTTACTCGACAGGGGGATTGCCCCAGCATTTT

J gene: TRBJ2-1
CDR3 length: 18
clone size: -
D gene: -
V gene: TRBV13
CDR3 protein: CASSLGLGGESSYNEQFF
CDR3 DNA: TGTGCCAGCAGCTTAGGCCTCGGAGGTGAAAGCTCCTACAATGAGCAGTTCTTC

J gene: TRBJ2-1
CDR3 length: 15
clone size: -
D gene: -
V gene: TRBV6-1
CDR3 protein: CASSEGSGSYNEQFF
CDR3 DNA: TGTGCCAGCAGTGAAGGGAGTGGCTCCTACAATGAGCAGTTCTTC

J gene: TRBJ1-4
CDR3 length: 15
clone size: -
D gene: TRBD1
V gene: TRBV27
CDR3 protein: CASSRLTDRDEKLFF
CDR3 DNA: TGTGCCAGCAGCCGACTCACGGACAGGGATGAAAAACTGTTTTTT

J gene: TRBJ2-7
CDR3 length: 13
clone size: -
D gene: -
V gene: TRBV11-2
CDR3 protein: CASSLGAPYEQYF
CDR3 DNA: TGTGCCAGCAGCTTAGGGGCACCGTACGAGCAGTACTTC

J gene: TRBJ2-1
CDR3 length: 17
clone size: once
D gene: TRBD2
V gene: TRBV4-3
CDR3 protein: CASSQDRLAGGLDEQFF
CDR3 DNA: TGCGCCAGCAGCCAAGATCGCCTAGCGGGGGGGCTCGATGAGCAGTTCTTC

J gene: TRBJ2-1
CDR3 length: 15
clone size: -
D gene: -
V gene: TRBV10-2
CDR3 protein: CASSEIGGQVDEQFF
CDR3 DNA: TGCGCCAGCAGTGAGATTGGGGGGCAAGTCGATGAGCAGTTCTTC